The 28 T cell receptor beta chains reported below all come from one sample, sequenced in a study of T-cell reconstitution after alpha-beta-depleted transplantation in children. Preparing the TCRbeta library involved the use of unique molecular identifiers. Using its own MiXCR run on the PCR reads, TCRdb lists one record per CDR3 protein. The sample has about a million distinct CDR3 sequences, about 29% seen once. The input for sequencing was PBMCs, mostly from graft donor cells, taken 360 days after TCRalphabeta/CD19-depleted stem cell transplant. These receptors were collected from a boy younger than two who had a stem cell transplant for SCID, so the T cells may come from the graft donor.

This sequence joins TRBV5-1 and TRBJ2-3; D is perhaps TRBD1 or TRBD2 (5 bases each). The CDR3 runs to 18 residues. The germline V gene encodes CDR1 SGHRS and CDR2 YFSETQ. V was trimmed by 1 base and J by 5 bases, leaving 23 bases between them. CDR3 sequence (DNA): TGCGCCAGCAGCTTGTCTCAACCCGGGACGATGAGGGGAGATACGCAGTATTTT. This sequence encodes CASSLSQPGTMRGDTQYF.

The chain couples TRBV5-1 to TRBJ1-1; a weak D match, TRBD1 (5 bases). The CDR3 has 15 amino acids. The V gene lost 0 bases and the J gene lost 4 bases, with 13 bases spanning the gap. Germline V gene data show CDR1 as SGHRS and CDR2 as YFSETQ. The chain's CDR3 is CASSLAEYQGTEAFF. CDR3 DNA: TGCGCCAGCAGCTTGGCCGAATACCAGGGCACTGAAGCTTTCTTT.

This clonotype has just one count. The chain is built from TRBV7-9 and TRBJ2-3, with D perhaps matching TRBD1 or TRBD2 (5 bases each). The length of the CDR3 is 12 residues. Trimming removed 4 bases from V and 13 bases from J, with 15 bases in between. CDR1 and CDR2 from the germline V gene are SEHNR and FQNEAQ (reference sequence). The CDR3 reads CASSWGRPAEYF. The CDR3 region has the DNA TGTGCCAGCAGCTGGGGACGCCCCGCCGAGTATTTT.

V usage is TRBV5-1 and J usage is TRBJ2-7, with TRBD2 as a possible D gene (5 bases). The CDR3 runs to 14 residues. Trimming stripped 4 bases from V and 7 bases from J, with 18 bases between. The germline V gene has CDR1 SGHRS and CDR2 YFSETQ. DNA of the CDR3: TGCGCCAGCAGCCCGGTTGGGCCCGGCGGGGAGCAGTACTTC. Translating gives CASSPVGPGGEQYF.

This clonotype was seen only a few times. The chain is built from TRBV7-2 and TRBJ2-4; 8 bases match TRBD1. The ends lost 5 bases at V and 10 bases at J; junction bases unmatched: 16. This CDR3 region has 16 residues. The germline V gene encodes CDR1 SGHTA and CDR2 FQGNSA. This CDR3 reads CASSHQGPRGLTIQYF. The CDR3 region has the DNA TGTGCCAGCAGCCACCAGGGCCCCAGGGGGCTAACTATTCAGTACTTC.

CDR3 residues: CASSQDHRPAYEQYF. Here the CDR3 DNA reads TGTGCCAGCAGCCAAGATCACAGACCAGCCTACGAGCAGTACTTC. The genes are TRBV4-2 and TRBJ2-7; the D is unclear. The CDR3 is 15 residues long. Trimming stripped 0 bases from V and 2 bases from J, with 11 bases between. From germline, CDR1 is LGHNA and CDR2 YNFKEQ.

The chain uses TRBV3-1 and TRBJ2-4; TRBD1 matches 7 bases. Per the germline V gene, CDR1 is LGHDT and CDR2 is YNNKEL (reference sequence). The CDR3 is 16 residues long. V was pared by 3 bases and J by 0 bases, with 5 bases of the junction left unmatched. Here the CDR3 DNA reads TGTGCCAGCAGCCAGGCCGGGACAGTAGCCAAAAACATTCAGTACTTC. This encodes CASSQAGTVAKNIQYF.

The chain is built from TRBV10-3 and TRBJ2-1, with D tentatively TRBD1 or TRBD2 (6 bases each). V was pared by 8 bases and J by 1 base, with 12 bases between. Germline CDR1 reads ENHRY; CDR2 reads SYGVKD. The CDR3 sequence is 14 residues long. The CDR3 region has the DNA TGTGCCATCGGAGGGGGGTTTTCCTACAATGAGCAGTTCTTC. It encodes CAIGGGFSYNEQFF.

The gene calls are TRBV7-2 and TRBJ2-3; 10 bases map to TRBD1. Germline lookup yields CDR1 SGHTA and CDR2 FQGNSA. CDR3 size: 16 residues. With 5 bases clipped from V and 2 bases from J, the junction kept 7 bases outside the gene matches. CDR3 DNA: TGTGCCAGCAGCAAGCGGGACAGGGGCATCACAGATACGCAGTATTTT. Translating gives CASSKRDRGITDTQYF.

This clonotype appeared a few times. V usage is TRBV7-3 and J usage is TRBJ1-1; D is unclear. Deletions cut 5 bases from V and 0 bases from J, with 19 bases between. Germline V CDR1 and CDR2: SGHTA, FQGTGA. The CDR3 runs to 17 residues. The CDR3 spells CASSLRPWNGVNTEAFF. In DNA, the CDR3 is TGTGCCAGCAGCCTCCGTCCCTGGAACGGAGTGAACACTGAAGCTTTCTTT.

Comments on this clonotype: Its ends do not fully match the called genes, so a read error is possible. The CDR3 DNA reads as TGTGCCAGCAGCACCCGACAGCGACCTAACTTTGGCTACACCTTC. It specifies CASSTRQRPNFGYTF. This chain joins TRBV11-2 and TRBJ1-2, with TRBD1 as a possible D gene (5 bases). The CDR3 consists of 15 residues. The germline V gene has CDR1 SGHAT and CDR2 FQNNGV. Variable domain in full (rest from reference TRBV11-2 and TRBJ1-2): EAGVAQSPRYKIIEKRQSVAFWCNPISGHATLYWYQQILGQGPKLLIQFQNNGVVDDSQLPKDRFSAERLKGVDSTLKIQPAKLEDSAVYLCASSTRQRPNFGYTFGSGTRLTVV.

The V gene is TRBV20-1, the J gene TRBJ1-4, with 7 bases aligning to TRBD1. CDR3 length: 13 residues. The ends lost 6 bases at V and 8 bases at J; junction bases unmatched: 9. Germline V gene sequence: CDR1 DFQATT, CDR2 SNEGSKA (reference sequence). The CDR3 spells CSAPRRQGEKLFF. CDR3 DNA: TGCAGTGCCCCCCGGAGACAGGGCGAAAAACTGTTTTTT.

The chain joins TRBV19 to TRBJ1-6, with D possibly TRBD1 on 5 matching bases. The V end lost 6 bases, the J end lost 6 bases, and 12 bases lay between the germline ends. CDR3 length: 14 residues. Germline V gene sequence: CDR1 LNHDA, CDR2 SQIVND (reference sequence). The CDR3 nucleotides read TGTGCCAGTAGGGCAGGGTCGGGTAATTCACCCCTCCACTTT. It specifies CASRAGSGNSPLHF.

The J gene is TRBJ1-4, the V gene TRBV5-1; D ambiguous. This CDR3 contains 14 residues. CDR1 is SGHRS, CDR2 YFSETQ, per germline. The V and J ends lost 3 bases and 4 bases respectively, with 10 bases between them. CDR3 in DNA: TGCGCCAGCAGCTCGGAGGGCGGTAATGAAAAACTGTTTTTT. Its protein product is CASSSEGGNEKLFF. The entire variable domain, with the rest obtained from reference TRBV5-1 and TRBJ1-4, is as follows: KAGVTQTPRYLIKTRGQQVTLSCSPISGHRSVSWYQQTPGQGLQFLFEYFSETQRNKGNFPGRFSGRQFSNSRSEMNVSTLELGDSALYLCASSSEGGNEKLFFGSGTQLSVL.

The CDR3 nucleotides read TGCGCCAGCAGCCAATTGGGCCAGGGGGCGCCGGATACGCAGTATTTT. As protein: CASSQLGQGAPDTQYF. The gene calls are TRBV5-1 and TRBJ2-3, with TRBD1 identical over 8 bases. Per the germline V gene, CDR1 is SGHRS and CDR2 is YFSETQ. This CDR3 is built from 16 residues. After removal of 4 bases from V and 6 bases from J, the junction contained 13 bases not matched to a gene.

This clonotype was counted a few times. The chain links TRBV5-1 to TRBJ1-2; weak D call: TRBD1 (5 bases). The CDR3 sequence is 15 residues long. Germline V CDR1 and CDR2: SGHRS, YFSETQ. V shed 5 bases and J shed 4 bases, with 18 bases lying between them. DNA for the CDR3: TGCGCCAGCAGGCCCCCGGGGGTGTCCAGCTATGGCTACACCTTC. Translating gives CASRPPGVSSYGYTF.

There are a few counts of this clonotype. The V and J genes are TRBV27 and TRBJ2-7; the match to TRBD2 covers 14 bases. Trimming removed 5 bases from V and 4 bases from J; junction bases left unmatched: 7. The CDR3 totals 16 residues. CDR1 is MNHEY and CDR2 is SMNVEV in the germline V gene (reference sequence). CDR3 coding DNA: TGTGCCAGCAGTAGGGGGACTAGCGGGGGAATGTACGAGCAGTACTTC. Protein product: CASSRGTSGGMYEQYF.

The chain links TRBV11-2 to TRBJ2-5; 8 bases align to TRBD2. V shed 1 base and J 7 bases; nucleotides not matched to a gene: 8. Germline-derived CDR1 and CDR2 are SGHAT and FQNNGV. This CDR3 is 15 amino acids long. DNA of the CDR3: TGTGCCAGCAGCTTAGCCGGTAGCGGGGTCGGGACCCAGTACTTC. Its protein is CASSLAGSGVGTQYF.

This clonotype was seen a few times. The chain has TRBV7-8 and TRBJ2-1; possibly TRBD1 for D (5 bases). The germline CDR1 and CDR2 sequences are SGHVS and FQNEAQ. The CDR3 runs 16 residues. The V end was cut by 0 bases, the J end by 0 bases, with 9 bases between. CDR3 nucleotides: TGTGCCAGCAGCTTAGCCACAGGCGCCTCCTACAATGAGCAGTTCTTC. Its translation is CASSLATGASYNEQFF.

In its sample, this clonotype was seen many times. The rearrangement links TRBV12-3 or TRBV12-4 to TRBJ2-7, with D perhaps matching TRBD1 (6 bases). The V gene lost 5 bases and the J gene lost 6 bases, with 11 bases spanning the gap. This CDR3 spans 12 amino acids. DNA of the CDR3: TGTGCCAGCAGTCGAGGGGGTCTCGAGCAGTACTTC. As protein: CASSRGGLEQYF.

The chain uses TRBV2 and TRBJ2-3; D gene ambiguous. From germline, CDR1 is SNHLY and CDR2 FYNNEI. CDR3 length equals 14 residues. V lost 1 base to trimming and J lost 2 bases, with 7 bases between them. CDR3 DNA sequence: TGTGCCAGCAGTGAAGGACCCAACACAGATACGCAGTATTTT. This encodes CASSEGPNTDTQYF.

This clonotype was seen more than once but under ten times. J is TRBJ2-7 and V is TRBV7-2, with D possibly called TRBD1 or TRBD2 (6 bases each). The CDR3 contains 15 residues. V lost 5 bases and J 4 bases, leaving 18 bases between the germline ends. The germline CDR1 and CDR2 sequences are SGHTA and FQGNSA. This chain's CDR3 is CASSILEGGWYEQYF. In nucleotides, the CDR3 is TGTGCCAGCAGCATCCTGGAGGGGGGCTGGTACGAGCAGTACTTC.

This clonotype was detected only once. The chain is built from TRBV28 and TRBJ2-7; no definite D call. The germline CDR1 and CDR2 sequences are MDHEN and SYDVKM. The CDR3 extends over 16 amino acids. Trimming pared 2 bases from V and 0 bases from J, leaving 14 bases between. The CDR3 region has the DNA TGTGCCAGCAGTTTAGAATTGGAGATTAGCTCCTACGAGCAGTACTTC. This gives the protein CASSLELEISSYEQYF.

The chain couples TRBV20-1 to TRBJ2-5; D gene ambiguous. CDR1 DFQATT and CDR2 SNEGSKA come from the germline V gene (reference sequence). This CDR3 is built from 14 residues. V was clipped by 1 base and J by 0 bases, with 9 bases between them. In DNA form, the CDR3 reads TGCAGTGCTAGAGTGTTACAGTACCAAGAGACCCAGTACTTC. This gives the protein CSARVLQYQETQYF.

V gene TRBV20-1 combines with J gene TRBJ2-4; TRBD2 might be the D (6 bases). The CDR3 contains 14 residues. CDR1 is DFQATT and CDR2 is SNEGSKA in the germline V gene (reference sequence). The V gene lost 5 bases and the J gene lost 7 bases, with 18 bases spanning the gap. The CDR3 is CSAGGDGLPNIQYF. CDR3 sequence (DNA): TGCAGTGCTGGAGGGGACGGGCTTCCGAACATTCAGTACTTC.

This chain uses TRBV5-6 with TRBJ2-5; TRBD2 matches 12 bases. This CDR3 is built from 16 residues. With V trimmed by 4 bases and J by 4 bases, 8 bases remained unmatched. Germline V gene sequence: CDR1 SGHDT, CDR2 YYEEEE. CDR3 amino acids: CASSPLAGGPRETQYF. CDR3 DNA: TGTGCCAGCAGCCCCCTAGCGGGGGGGCCCAGAGAGACCCAGTACTTC.

In its sample, this clonotype was seen a few times. V and J are TRBV6-1 and TRBJ1-2, with 8 nucleotides matching TRBD1. Germline-derived CDR1 and CDR2 are MNHNS and SASEGT. The CDR3 length is 17 residues. The V segment lost 6 bases and the J segment 5 bases; nucleotides outside the gene matches: 17. CDR3 region: CASRADLRQGRRYGYTF. CDR3 DNA: TGTGCCAGCAGGGCTGACTTAAGACAGGGGAGACGATATGGCTACACCTTC.

The CDR3 is CASGTHWGAYNEQFF. CDR3 DNA: TGTGCCAGCGGCACCCACTGGGGGGCCTACAATGAGCAGTTCTTC. J is TRBJ2-1 and V is TRBV6-1, with D possibly TRBD2 on 6 matching bases. CDR1 and CDR2 (germline): MNHNS, SASEGT. This CDR3 is built from 15 residues. V was cut by 8 bases and J by 2 bases, with 16 bases left in between.